These T cell receptor beta chains were read from a single sample in a study of regulatory T cells in long-lasting Graves disease. From the multiplex PCR reads, TCRdb called clonotypes with MiXCR, one entry per CDR3 protein. Among roughly 610,000 distinct CDR3 sequences listed, approximately 16% were seen once. The same specimen was also included in a second study, on T cells in Graves' hyperthyroidism and ophthalmopathy.

Sample: peripheral blood mononuclear cells (PBMCs), taken at new diagnosis, from a patient treated with antithyroid drugs. The source is a man between 18 and 35 years old with Graves disease. CDR3s include the opening cysteine and the closing phenylalanine or tryptophan. D genes are given only for firm matches. Expanded clones are given a class, and other clones once, few, many or no size at all.

clone size	D gene	J gene	V gene	CDR3 DNA	CDR3 protein
many	NA	TRBJ2-5	TRBV19	TGTGCCAGTAGTATAATTGGCAGGTCGCAAGAGACCCAGTACTTC	CASSIIGRSQETQYF
many	TRBD1	TRBJ1-1	TRBV29-1	TGCAGCGTTCAGGCAGGGGGTACTAACACTGAAGCTTTCTTT	CSVQAGGTNTEAFF
few	TRBD1	TRBJ2-1	TRBV11-3	TGTGCCAGCAGCTTATCCCTTAGACAGGGTAAAAATGAGCAGTTCTTC	CASSLSLRQGKNEQFF
many	NA	TRBJ1-2	TRBV12-3/TRBV12-4	TGTGCCAGCAGTTTTGCGGGAGATGGCTACACCTTC	CASSFAGDGYTF
many	NA	TRBJ2-1	TRBV5-1	TGCGCCAGCAGCTACATCAACCGCGGCAATGAGCAGTTCTTC	CASSYINRGNEQFF
many	NA	TRBJ1-1	TRBV28	TGTGCCAGCAGTCCGCCCTGGGATGGTCCCCTCAACACTGAAGCTTTCTTT	CASSPPWDGPLNTEAFF
many	TRBD1	TRBJ1-2	TRBV6-2/TRBV6-3	TGCGCCAGCAGTGATACAGGGGACTATGGCTACACCTTC	CASSDTGDYGYTF
many	NA	TRBJ1-1	TRBV30	TGTGCCTGGAGTGTATCGCCCCGCGTGGGGCCGAACACTGAAGCTTTCTTT	CAWSVSPRVGPNTEAFF
many	TRBD1	TRBJ1-1	TRBV28	TGTGCCAGCAGCCGCGATCACCACCACAGGGGTAGTGGGAACACTGAAGCTTTCTTT	CASSRDHHHRGSGNTEAFF
few	NA	TRBJ2-5	TRBV27	TGTGCCAGCAGTTTATTCGGGGGTCGCCAAGAGACCCAGTACTTC	CASSLFGGRQETQYF
NA	NA	TRBJ1-3	TRBV6-2/TRBV6-3	TGTGCCAGCAGTTACGCCCGAGGGACATCTGGAAACACCATATATTTT	CASSYARGTSGNTIYF
few	TRBD1	TRBJ1-4	TRBV27	TGTGCCAGCAGGTTCACAGGGGGCGGAGAAAAACTGTTTTTT	CASRFTGGGEKLFF
many	NA	TRBJ2-1	TRBV20-1	TGCAGTGCTAGAGTTGCTATGGGATACAATGAGCAGTTCTTC	CSARVAMGYNEQFF
NA	NA	TRBJ1-2	TRBV5-6	TGTGCCAGCAGCACTACCGGGTCCGAAAACTCCTATGGCTACACCTTC	CASSTTGSENSYGYTF
NA	NA	TRBJ1-5	TRBV30	TGTGCCTGGAGTGCAATCGGTCCCCAGCATTTT	CAWSAIGPQHF
NA	TRBD1	TRBJ2-7	TRBV18	TGTGCCAGCTCCAACAACGGGGACAGGGCGGCCTACGAGCAGTACTTC	CASSNNGDRAAYEQYF
NA	NA	TRBJ2-6	TRBV30	TGTGCCTGGAGTGTAAGTGTGGGACGGCGATTCTCTGGGGCCAACGTCCTGACTTTC	CAWSVSVGRRFSGANVLTF
few	TRBD1	TRBJ1-2	TRBV11-2	TGTGCCAGCAGCTTGACAGGGAGCCCCAGCGGCTACACCTTC	CASSLTGSPSGYTF
few	TRBD2	TRBJ2-1	TRBV29-1	TGCAGCGTTGGGGGGACTAGCAGATACAATGAGCAGTTCTTC	CSVGGTSRYNEQFF
NA	TRBD1	TRBJ1-2	TRBV5-1	TGCGCCAGCAGCTCCACCGGGACAGGCCTTAACTATGGCTACACCTTC	CASSSTGTGLNYGYTF
many	NA	TRBJ2-1	TRBV11-1	TGTGCCAGCAGCACGGGGCCTACTTACAATGAGCAGTTCTTC	CASSTGPTYNEQFF